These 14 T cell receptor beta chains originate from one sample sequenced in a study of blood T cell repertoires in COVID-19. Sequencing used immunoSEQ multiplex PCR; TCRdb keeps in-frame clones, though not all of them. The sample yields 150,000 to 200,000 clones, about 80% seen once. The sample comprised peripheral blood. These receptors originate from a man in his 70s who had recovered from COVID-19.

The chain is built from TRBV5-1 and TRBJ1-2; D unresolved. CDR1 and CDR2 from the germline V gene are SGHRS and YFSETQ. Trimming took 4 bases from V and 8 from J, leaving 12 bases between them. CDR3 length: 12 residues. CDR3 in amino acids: CASSPTGGGYTF. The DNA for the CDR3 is TGCGCCAGCAGCCCGACGGGCGGGGGCTACACCTTC.

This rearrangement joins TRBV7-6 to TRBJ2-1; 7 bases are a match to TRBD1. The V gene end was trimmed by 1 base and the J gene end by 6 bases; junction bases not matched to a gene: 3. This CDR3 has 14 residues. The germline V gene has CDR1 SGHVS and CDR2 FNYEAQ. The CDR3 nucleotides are TGTGCCAGCAGCTTAGAGGCAGGGGGCAATGAGCAGTTCTTC. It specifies CASSLEAGGNEQFF.

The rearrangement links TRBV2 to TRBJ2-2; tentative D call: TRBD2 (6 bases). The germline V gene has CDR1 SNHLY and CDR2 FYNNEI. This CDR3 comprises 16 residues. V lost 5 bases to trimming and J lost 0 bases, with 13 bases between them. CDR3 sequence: CASSLTSLANTGELFF. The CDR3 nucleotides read TGTGCCAGCAGTTTGACTAGTCTCGCGAACACCGGGGAGCTGTTTTTT.

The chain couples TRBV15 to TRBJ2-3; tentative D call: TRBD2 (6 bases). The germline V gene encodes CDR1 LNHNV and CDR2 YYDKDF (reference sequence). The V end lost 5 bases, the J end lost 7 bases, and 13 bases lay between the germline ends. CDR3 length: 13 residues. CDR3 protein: CATSATAGHTQYF. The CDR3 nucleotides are TGTGCCACCAGCGCAACAGCGGGCCATACGCAGTATTTT. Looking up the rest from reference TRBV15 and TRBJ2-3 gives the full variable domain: DAMVIQNPRYQVTQFGKPVTLSCSQTLNHNVMYWYQQKSSQAPKLLFHYYDKDFNNEADTPDNFQSRRPNTSFCFLDIRSPGLGDTAMYLCATSATAGHTQYFGPGTRLTVL.

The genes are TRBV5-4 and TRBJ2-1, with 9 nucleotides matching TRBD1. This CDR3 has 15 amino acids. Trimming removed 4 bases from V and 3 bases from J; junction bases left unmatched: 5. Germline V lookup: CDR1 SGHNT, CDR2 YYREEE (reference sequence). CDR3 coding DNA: TGTGCCAGCAGCAAACAGGGGGCTTTCTACAATGAGCAGTTCTTC. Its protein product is CASSKQGAFYNEQFF.

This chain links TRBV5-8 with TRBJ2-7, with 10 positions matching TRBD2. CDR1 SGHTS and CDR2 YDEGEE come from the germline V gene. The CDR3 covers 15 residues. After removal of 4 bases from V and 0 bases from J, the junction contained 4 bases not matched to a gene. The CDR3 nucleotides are TGTGCCAGCAGCAGGGCTAGCGGGAGCTCCTACGAGCAGTACTTC. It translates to CASSRASGSSYEQYF.

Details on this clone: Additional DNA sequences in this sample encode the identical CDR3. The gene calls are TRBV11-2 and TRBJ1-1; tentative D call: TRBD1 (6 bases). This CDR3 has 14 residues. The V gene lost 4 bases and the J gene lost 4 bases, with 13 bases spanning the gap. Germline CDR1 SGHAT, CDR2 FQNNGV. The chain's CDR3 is CASSSRGGTTEAFF. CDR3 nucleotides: TGTGCCAGCAGCTCCCGTGGGGGCACCACTGAAGCTTTCTTT.

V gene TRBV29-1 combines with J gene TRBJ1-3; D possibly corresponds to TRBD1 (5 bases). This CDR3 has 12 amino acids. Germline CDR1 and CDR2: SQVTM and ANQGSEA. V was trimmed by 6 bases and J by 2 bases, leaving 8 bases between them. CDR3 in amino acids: CSVDSPGNTIYF. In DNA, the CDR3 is TGCAGCGTAGACAGCCCTGGAAACACCATATATTTT.

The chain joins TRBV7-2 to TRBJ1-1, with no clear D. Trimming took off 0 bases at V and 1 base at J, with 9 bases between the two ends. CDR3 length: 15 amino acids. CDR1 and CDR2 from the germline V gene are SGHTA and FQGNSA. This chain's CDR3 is CASSLALTANTEAFF. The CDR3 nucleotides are TGTGCCAGCAGCTTAGCTCTTACAGCGAACACTGAAGCTTTCTTT.

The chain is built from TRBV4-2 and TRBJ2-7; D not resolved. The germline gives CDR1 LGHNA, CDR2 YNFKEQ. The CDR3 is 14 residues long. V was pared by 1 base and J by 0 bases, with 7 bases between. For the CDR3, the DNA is TGTGCCAGCAGCCAAGGCGCGAGCTCCTACGAGCAGTACTTC. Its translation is CASSQGASSYEQYF.

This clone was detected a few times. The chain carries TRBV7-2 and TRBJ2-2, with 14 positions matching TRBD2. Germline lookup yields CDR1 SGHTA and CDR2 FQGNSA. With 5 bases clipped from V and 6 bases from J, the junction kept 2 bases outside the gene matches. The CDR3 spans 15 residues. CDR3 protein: CASSPGLAGAGELFF. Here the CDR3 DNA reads TGTGCCAGCAGCCCGGGACTAGCGGGAGCCGGGGAGCTGTTTTTT.

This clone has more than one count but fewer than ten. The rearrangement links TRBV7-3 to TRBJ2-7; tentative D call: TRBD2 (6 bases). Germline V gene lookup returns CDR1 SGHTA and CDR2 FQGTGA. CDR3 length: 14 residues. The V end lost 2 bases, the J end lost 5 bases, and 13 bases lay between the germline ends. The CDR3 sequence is CASSLRGRFDEQYF. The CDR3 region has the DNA TGTGCCAGCAGCTTACGGGGGAGGTTCGACGAGCAGTACTTC.

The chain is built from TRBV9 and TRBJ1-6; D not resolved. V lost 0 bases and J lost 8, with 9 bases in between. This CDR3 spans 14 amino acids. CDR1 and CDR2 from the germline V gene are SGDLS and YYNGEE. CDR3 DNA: TGTGCCAGCAGCGTAGGCATCACTGATTCACCCCTCCACTTT. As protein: CASSVGITDSPLHF. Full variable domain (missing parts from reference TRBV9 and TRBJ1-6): DSGVTQTPKHLITATGQRVTLRCSPRSGDLSVYWYQQSLDQGLQFLIQYYNGEERAKGNILERFSAQQFPDLHSELNLSSLELGDSALYFCASSVGITDSPLHFGNGTRLTVT.

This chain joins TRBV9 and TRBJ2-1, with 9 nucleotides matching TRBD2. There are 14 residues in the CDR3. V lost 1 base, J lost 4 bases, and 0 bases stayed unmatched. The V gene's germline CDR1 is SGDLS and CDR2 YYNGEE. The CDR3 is CASSVTSGYNEQFF. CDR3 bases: TGTGCCAGCAGCGTAACTAGCGGGTACAATGAGCAGTTCTTC.